This T cell receptor (beta chain) was identified in a study of CD8 T cells in ankylosing spondylitis (dated by TCRdb to 2016 to 2017). Regarding the study in general: T cell receptor beta repertoires were profiled in healthy donors and ankylosing spondylitis patients so that disease-linked TCR variants could be found. In total, the full study cohort was made up of 95 to 110 healthy donors and approximately 24 ankylosing spondylitis patients. Peripheral blood samples were taken, and synovial fluid was additionally collected from ankylosing spondylitis patients.

The CDR3 numbers 15 residues from cysteine through phenylalanine. This entry keeps only the CDR3 DNA: 45 bases, framed from base 1. CDR1 and CDR2 are drawn from the germline V gene (reference sequence): DFQATT, SNEGSKA. V and J lose 6 bases and 4 bases, and a span of 18 bases separates them. What the research found in general, with its limitations: In peripheral blood, the disease-linked clones were found at relatively low frequencies and had a CD8+ phenotype. Some TCR beta motif variants had previously been reported in synovial fluid and blood of reactive arthritis patients, which suggested common disease-initiation mechanisms. According to the report, matched synovial fluid samples from ankylosing spondylitis patients were significantly enriched for the disease-linked clones. A TCR beta motif of several highly homologous amino acid variants appeared characteristic of blood from ankylosing spondylitis patients.

With respect to this clonotype: It lacks a known antigen. No base quality values were provided; no much bigger clone lies one nucleotide off.

The data were produced on an Illumina HiSeq 2500. Quantitative 5'-RACE with molecular barcodes was the method used to prepare the TCR beta libraries. The source study handled its data this way. To identify disease-linked TCR variants, a new computational method was used, one built on a probabilistic model of VDJ rearrangement. The public reads were run again by TCRdb, first through fastp at Q25 and then through MiXCR, and only productive beta chains were kept. Each entry is one CDR3 protein sequence, shown with its most common DNA and genes. What appears here as the V and J calls and clone size reflects TCRdb's work, not the paper's. The sample includes 200,000 to 250,000 distinct CDR3 sequences, with more than 25% observed a single time. The ten most abundant clones make up about 4.2% of the sample.

This chain is built from TRBV20-1 and TRBJ2-2, with the D gene tentatively TRBD1 or TRBD2, based on 5 matching bases in each. The sequenced material came from blood, either unsorted or a sorted T cell fraction (not recorded which). This clonotype was sampled from a male donor with ankylosing spondylitis or in good health (not recorded which). The CDR3 reads as follows: CSAYDPGGGTGELFF. The DNA sequence is given as TGCAGTGCGTACGACCCTGGTGGGGGCACCGGGGAGCTGTTTTTT.